Sequencing of this T cell receptor (beta chain) was carried out in a study of monozygotic twins with inflammatory bowel disease. Study observations and caveats: Versus healthy twins, IBD patients showed fewer clonotypes shared with others, especially with disease activity. With inverse Simpson as the measure, TCRbeta diversity was lower in IBD patients than in healthy co-twins.

Germline V gives CDR1 MNHEY, CDR2 SMNVEV (reference sequence). The CDR3 is 14 residues long. As concerns this clonotype: Its cognate antigen is unknown.

UMIs incorporating a 6-nucleotide sample barcode were appended by means of template switching. TCRalpha and TCRbeta cDNA went through nested PCRs of roughly 16 and 10 cycles, two in total. TCRdb reprocessed the 5' RACE reads; each CDR3 protein has one entry and no DNA is given. The sample includes hundreds of thousands of distinct CDR3 sequences. This sequence originates from a human donor with ulcerative colitis or Crohn's disease, or a healthy co-twin of an affected twin (not recorded which). This sequence joins TRBV27 and TRBJ2-1; the TRBD2 assignment by TCRdb is unverifiable without DNA. The sample consisted of blood. The CDR3 region is CASSLISGRNEQFF.